Ten or more counts support the clone carrying this T cell receptor (beta chain). Its antigen remains unidentified. TCRdb processed the 5' RACE reads anew with MiXCR; each CDR3 protein has one entry. The table lists about 80,000 distinct CDR3 sequences, around 4.6% of them singletons. This sample was taken from a study of neurological immune-mediated disorders. Whole-study results and caveats: CDR3 amino acid sequences of expanded clones were not shared across subjects, a result suggesting private repertoires in all groups. The study phylogenetically grouped the repertoires of 18 of 34 multiple sclerosis patients into one related-CDR3 cluster, a possible signature. The highest TCR clonal expansion occurred in HTLV-1-associated myelopathy; multiple sclerosis fell below healthy controls.

Looked up from germline, CDR1 is MNHNS and CDR2 is SASEGT. After removal of 6 bases from V and 3 bases from J, the junction contained 4 bases not matched to a gene. CDR3 length equals 13 residues. The unsorted libraries were generated from a total of 2 million PBMCs, which had been stored in RNAlater at -80 C. The TCR originated in a young woman with multiple sclerosis. The sample consisted of PBMCs. This chain connects TRBV6-1 to TRBJ1-2; 7 bases map to TRBD1. In DNA, the CDR3 is TGTGCCAGCAGGCCCGGGACAGACTATGGCTACACCTTC. As protein: CASRPGTDYGYTF.